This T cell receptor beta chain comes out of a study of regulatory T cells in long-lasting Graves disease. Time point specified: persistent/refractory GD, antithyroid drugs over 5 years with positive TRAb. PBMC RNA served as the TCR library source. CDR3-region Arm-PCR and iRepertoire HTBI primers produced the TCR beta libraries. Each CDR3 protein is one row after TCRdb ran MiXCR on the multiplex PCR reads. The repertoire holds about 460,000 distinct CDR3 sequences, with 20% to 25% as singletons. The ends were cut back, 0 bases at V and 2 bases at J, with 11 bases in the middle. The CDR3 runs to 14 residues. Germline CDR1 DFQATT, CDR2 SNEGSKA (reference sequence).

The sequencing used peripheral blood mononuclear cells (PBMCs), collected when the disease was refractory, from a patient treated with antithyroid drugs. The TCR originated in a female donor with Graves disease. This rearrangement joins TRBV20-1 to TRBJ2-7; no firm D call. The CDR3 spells CSARESGRTYEQYF. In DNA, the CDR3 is TGCAGTGCTAGAGAAAGTGGCCGCACCTACGAGCAGTACTTC.